This T cell receptor (beta chain) was recorded in a study of identical twins' blood T cells. The CDR3 sequence is 15 residues long. Germline V gene sequence: CDR1 MGHDK, CDR2 SYGVNS. Losses at the gene ends were 3 bases for V and 6 bases for J; bases not matched to a gene: 9. TCRdb re-analysed the 5' RACE reads in MiXCR, keeping a single row per CDR3 protein. The table records fewer than 450,000 distinct CDR3 sequences, 25% to 35% of them present only once. The sample was PBMCs. The V call is TRBV25-1, the J call TRBJ2-3, with 7 positions matching TRBD2. The clonotype was recovered from a woman aged 18-49 years in good health. The CDR3 is CASSERGTFGDTQYF. CDR3 nucleotide sequence: TGTGCCAGCAGTGAGCGGGGGACCTTCGGGGATACGCAGTATTTT.